These 2 T cell receptor beta chains were all obtained from the same sample, sequenced in a study of T cell responses to AZD1222 COVID-19 vaccine. Libraries were prepared by immunoSEQ multiplex PCR; TCRdb keeps only in-frame clonotypes and omits some of them. The table lists approximately 140,000 clones, 90% of them singletons. This specimen was peripheral blood, taken 28 days after the second AZD1222 dose. These receptors originate from an adult who received the AZD1222 COVID-19 vaccine.

V usage is TRBV6-2 or TRBV6-3 and J usage is TRBJ2-7; weak D call: TRBD2 (6 bases). From germline, CDR1 is MNHEY and CDR2 SVGEGT. The CDR3 is 15 amino acids. Trimming stripped 0 bases from V and 2 bases from J, with 11 bases between. As DNA, the CDR3 is TGTGCCAGCAGTTACTCCGGGACTGCAACCTACGAGCAGTACTTC. It specifies CASSYSGTATYEQYF.

V usage is TRBV7-9 and J usage is TRBJ2-7, with TRBD1 matching over 11 bases. Germline trimming cut 5 bases from V and 3 bases from J; bases unmatched to any gene: 18. Germline V gene sequence: CDR1 SEHNR, CDR2 FQNEAQ (reference sequence). The CDR3 loop spans 19 amino acids. The DNA of the CDR3 is TGTGCCAGCAGCCGGAAGACCGGGACAGGGGGGTTTGGGGTCTACGAGCAGTACTTC. Residues: CASSRKTGTGGFGVYEQYF.